This T cell receptor (beta chain) was sequenced for a study of blood T cell repertoires in COVID-19. Study background: PBMCs, B-cell-depleted T cells, or T cells were the source of the cDNA or gDNA that made up the material.

Only in-frame clones appear in the TCRdb table, and some are missing; sequencing was by immunoSEQ multiplex PCR. In the table there are approximately 180,000 clones, around 82% of which are singletons. Clinical history as reported by participants underpinned cohort assignment. This CDR3 spans 16 amino acids. Germline CDR1 reads MDHEN; CDR2 reads SYDVKM. Germline trimming cut 6 bases from V and 2 bases from J; bases unmatched to any gene: 7. The receptor was isolated from a woman aged 55 to 70 with acute COVID-19. The chain joins TRBV28 to TRBJ1-3; 10 bases map to TRBD1. The material sequenced was PBMCs or T cells enriched from blood (not recorded which). In DNA form, the CDR3 reads TGTGCCAGCAGCGATTTAGGGACAGGGGCTGGAAACACCATATATTTT. Its translation is CASSDLGTGAGNTIYF. The entire variable domain, with the rest obtained from reference TRBV28 and TRBJ1-3, is as follows: DVKVTQSSRYLVKRTGEKVFLECVQDMDHENMFWYRQDPGLGLRLIYFSYDVKMKEKGDIPEGYSVSREKKERFSLILESASTNQTSMYLCASSDLGTGAGNTIYFGEGSWLTVV.